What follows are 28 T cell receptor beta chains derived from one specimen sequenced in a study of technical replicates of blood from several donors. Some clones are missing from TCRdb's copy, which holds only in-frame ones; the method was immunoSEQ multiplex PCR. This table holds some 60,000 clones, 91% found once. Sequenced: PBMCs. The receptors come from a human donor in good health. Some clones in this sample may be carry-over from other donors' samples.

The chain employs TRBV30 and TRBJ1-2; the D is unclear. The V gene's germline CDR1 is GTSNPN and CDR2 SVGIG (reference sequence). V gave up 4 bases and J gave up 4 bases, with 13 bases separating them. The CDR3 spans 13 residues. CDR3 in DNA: TGTGCCTGGACAGGCGGAGGCATCTATGGCTACACCTTC. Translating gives CAWTGGGIYGYTF.

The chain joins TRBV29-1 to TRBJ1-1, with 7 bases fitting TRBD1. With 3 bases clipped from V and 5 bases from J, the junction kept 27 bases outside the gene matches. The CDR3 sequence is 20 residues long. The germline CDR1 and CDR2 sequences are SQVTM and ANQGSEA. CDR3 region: CSVEKGIAADRALLRTEAFF. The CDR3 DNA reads TGCAGCGTTGAGAAAGGGATCGCGGCAGACAGGGCTTTATTGAGAACTGAAGCTTTCTTT.

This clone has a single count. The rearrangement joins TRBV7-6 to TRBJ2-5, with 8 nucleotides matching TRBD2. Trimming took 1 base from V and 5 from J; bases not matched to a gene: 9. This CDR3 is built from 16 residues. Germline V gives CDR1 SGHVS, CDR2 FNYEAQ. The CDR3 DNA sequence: TGTGCCAGCAGCTTAGGGACCGGGAGGGCCGGGGAGACCCAGTACTTC. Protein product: CASSLGTGRAGETQYF.

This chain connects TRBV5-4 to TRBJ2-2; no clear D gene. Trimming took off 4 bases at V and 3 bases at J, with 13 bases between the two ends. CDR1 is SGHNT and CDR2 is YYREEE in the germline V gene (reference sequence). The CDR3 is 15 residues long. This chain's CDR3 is CASSPMADYTGELFF. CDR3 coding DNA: TGTGCCAGCAGCCCGATGGCGGATTACACCGGGGAGCTGTTTTTT. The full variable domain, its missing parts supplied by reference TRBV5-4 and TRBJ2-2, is ETGVTQSPTHLIKTRGQQVTLRCSSQSGHNTVSWYQQALGQGPQFIFQYYREEENGRGNFPPRFSGLQFPNYSSELNVNALELDDSALYLCASSPMADYTGELFFGEGSRLTVL.

CDR3: CASSFLDPSGSSHEQYF. In DNA form, the CDR3 reads TGTGCCAGCAGCTTCCTCGATCCTAGCGGGAGTTCCCACGAGCAGTACTTC. The chain carries TRBV5-6 and TRBJ2-7, with 10 nucleotides matching TRBD2. V shed 2 bases, J shed 5 bases, and the junction held 13 bases outside the gene matches. The germline V gene has CDR1 SGHDT and CDR2 YYEEEE. CDR3 length: 17 amino acids.

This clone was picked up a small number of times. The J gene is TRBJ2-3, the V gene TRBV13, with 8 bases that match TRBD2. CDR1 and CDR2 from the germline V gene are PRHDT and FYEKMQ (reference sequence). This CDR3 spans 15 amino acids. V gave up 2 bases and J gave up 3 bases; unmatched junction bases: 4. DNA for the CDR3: TGTGCCAGCAGCTTACGGGGGGGTCAAACAGATACGCAGTATTTT. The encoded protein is CASSLRGGQTDTQYF.

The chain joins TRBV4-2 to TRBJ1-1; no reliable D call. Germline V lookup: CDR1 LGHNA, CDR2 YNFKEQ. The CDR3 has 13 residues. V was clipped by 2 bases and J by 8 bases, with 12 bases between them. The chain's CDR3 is CASSQPEEHEAFF. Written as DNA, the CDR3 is TGTGCCAGCAGCCAACCCGAGGAACACGAAGCTTTCTTT.

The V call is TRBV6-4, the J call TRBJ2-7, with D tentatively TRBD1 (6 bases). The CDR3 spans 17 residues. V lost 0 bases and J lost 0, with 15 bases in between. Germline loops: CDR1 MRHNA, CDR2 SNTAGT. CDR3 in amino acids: CASSDSVGTYSSYEQYF. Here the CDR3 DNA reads TGTGCCAGCAGTGACTCGGTCGGGACATACAGCTCCTACGAGCAGTACTTC.

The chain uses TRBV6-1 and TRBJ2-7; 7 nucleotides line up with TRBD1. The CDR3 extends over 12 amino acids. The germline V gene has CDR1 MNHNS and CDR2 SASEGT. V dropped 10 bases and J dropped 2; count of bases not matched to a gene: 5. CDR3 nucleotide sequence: TGTGCCATTGGGACAGTTACCTACGAGCAGTACTTC. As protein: CAIGTVTYEQYF.

The CDR3 DNA follows: TGTGCCAGCAGTCTACACGGGGGAGTGAACACTGAAGCTTTCTTT. The encoded protein is CASSLHGGVNTEAFF. The J gene is TRBJ1-1, the V gene TRBV27, with D perhaps matching TRBD1 (5 bases). This CDR3 has 15 amino acids. V gave up 5 bases and J gave up 0 bases, with 13 bases separating them. Germline V gene sequence: CDR1 MNHEY, CDR2 SMNVEV (reference sequence).

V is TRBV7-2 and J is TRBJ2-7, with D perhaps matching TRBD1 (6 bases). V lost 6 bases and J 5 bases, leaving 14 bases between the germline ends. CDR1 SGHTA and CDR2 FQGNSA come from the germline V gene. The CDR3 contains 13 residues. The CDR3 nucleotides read TGTGCCAGCAGTTCGAACAGGGCGAACGAGCAGTACTTC. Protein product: CASSSNRANEQYF.

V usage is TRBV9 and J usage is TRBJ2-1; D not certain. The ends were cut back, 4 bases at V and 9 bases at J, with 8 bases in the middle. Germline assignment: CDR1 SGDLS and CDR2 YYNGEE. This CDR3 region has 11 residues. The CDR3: CASSTTGEQFF. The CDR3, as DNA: TGTGCCAGCAGCACCACGGGTGAGCAGTTCTTC.

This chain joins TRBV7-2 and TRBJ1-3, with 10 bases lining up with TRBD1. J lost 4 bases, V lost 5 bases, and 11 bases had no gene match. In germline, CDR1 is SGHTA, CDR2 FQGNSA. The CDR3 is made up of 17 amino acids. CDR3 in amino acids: CASSPWTGGFGGNTIYF. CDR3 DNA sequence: TGTGCCAGCAGCCCGTGGACAGGGGGTTTTGGCGGAAACACCATATATTTT.

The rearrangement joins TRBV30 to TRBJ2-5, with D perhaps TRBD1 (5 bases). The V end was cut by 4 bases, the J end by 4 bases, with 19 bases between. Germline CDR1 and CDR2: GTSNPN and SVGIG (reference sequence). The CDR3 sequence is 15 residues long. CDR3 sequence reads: CAWTPARQGGETQYF. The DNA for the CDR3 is TGTGCCTGGACCCCGGCCAGGCAGGGTGGAGAGACCCAGTACTTC.

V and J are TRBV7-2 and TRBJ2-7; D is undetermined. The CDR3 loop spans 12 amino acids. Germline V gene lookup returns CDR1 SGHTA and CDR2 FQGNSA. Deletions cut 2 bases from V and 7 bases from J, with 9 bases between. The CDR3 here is CASSLSRREQYF. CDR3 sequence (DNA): TGTGCCAGCAGCTTATCCCGGAGAGAGCAGTACTTC.

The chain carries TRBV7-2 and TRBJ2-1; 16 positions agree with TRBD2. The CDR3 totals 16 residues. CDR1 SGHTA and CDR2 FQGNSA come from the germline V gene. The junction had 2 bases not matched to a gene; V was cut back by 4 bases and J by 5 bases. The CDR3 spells CASSWGLAGGDNEQFF. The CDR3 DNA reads TGTGCCAGCAGCTGGGGACTAGCGGGAGGGGACAATGAGCAGTTCTTC.

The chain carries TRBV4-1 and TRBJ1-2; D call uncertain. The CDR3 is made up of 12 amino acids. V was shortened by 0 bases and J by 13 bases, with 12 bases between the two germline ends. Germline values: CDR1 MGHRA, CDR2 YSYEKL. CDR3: CASSQDHVGPTF. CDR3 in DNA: TGCGCCAGCAGCCAAGATCACGTCGGTCCCACCTTC.

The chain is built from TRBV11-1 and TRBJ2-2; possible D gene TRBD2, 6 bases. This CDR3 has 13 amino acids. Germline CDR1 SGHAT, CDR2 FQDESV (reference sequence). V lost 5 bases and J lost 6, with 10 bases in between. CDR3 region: CASSLPGAGELFF. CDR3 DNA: TGTGCCAGCAGCCTCCCGGGGGCCGGGGAGCTGTTTTTT.

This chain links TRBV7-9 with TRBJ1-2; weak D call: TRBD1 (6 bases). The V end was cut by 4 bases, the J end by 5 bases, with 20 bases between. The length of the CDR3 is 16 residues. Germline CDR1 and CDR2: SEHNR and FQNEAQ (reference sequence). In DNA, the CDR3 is TGTGCCAGCAGCTCGACAGGCCCCTGGAAGAGTTATGGCTACACCTTC. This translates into CASSSTGPWKSYGYTF.

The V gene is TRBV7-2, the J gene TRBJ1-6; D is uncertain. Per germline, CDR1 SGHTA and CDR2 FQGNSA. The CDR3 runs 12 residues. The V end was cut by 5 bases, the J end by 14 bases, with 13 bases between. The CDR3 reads CASSPAREALHF. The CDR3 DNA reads TGTGCCAGCAGCCCGGCTCGAGAGGCCCTCCACTTT.

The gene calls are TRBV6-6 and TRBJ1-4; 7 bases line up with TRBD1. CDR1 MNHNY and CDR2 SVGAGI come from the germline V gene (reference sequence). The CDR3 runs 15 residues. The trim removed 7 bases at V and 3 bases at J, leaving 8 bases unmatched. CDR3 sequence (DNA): TGTGCCAGCATCGCACAGGGGATTTCTAATGAAAAACTGTTTTTT. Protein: CASIAQGISNEKLFF.

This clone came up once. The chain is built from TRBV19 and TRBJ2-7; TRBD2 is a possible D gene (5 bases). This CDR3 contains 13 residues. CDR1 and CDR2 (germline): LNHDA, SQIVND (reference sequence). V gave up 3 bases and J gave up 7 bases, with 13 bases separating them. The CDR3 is CASSMREGSEQYF. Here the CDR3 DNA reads TGTGCCAGTAGTATGCGAGAGGGAAGTGAGCAGTACTTC.

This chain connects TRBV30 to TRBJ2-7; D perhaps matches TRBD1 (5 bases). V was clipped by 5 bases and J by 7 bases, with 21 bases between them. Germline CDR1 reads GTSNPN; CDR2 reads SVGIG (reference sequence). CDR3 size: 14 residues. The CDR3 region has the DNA TGTGCCTGGGGTTATCGTGGGGCAAGGGATGAGCAGTACTTC. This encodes CAWGYRGARDEQYF.

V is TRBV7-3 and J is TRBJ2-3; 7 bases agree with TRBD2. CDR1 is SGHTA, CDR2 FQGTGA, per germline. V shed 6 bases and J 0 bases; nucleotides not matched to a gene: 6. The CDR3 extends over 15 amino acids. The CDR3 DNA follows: TGTGCCAGCAGTTGGGGAGGGACTAGCACAGATACGCAGTATTTT. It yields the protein CASSWGGTSTDTQYF.

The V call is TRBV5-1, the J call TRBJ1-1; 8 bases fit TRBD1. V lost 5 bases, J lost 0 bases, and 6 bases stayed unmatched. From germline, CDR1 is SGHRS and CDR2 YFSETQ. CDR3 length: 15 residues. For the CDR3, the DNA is TGCGCCAGCAGTTACCGGACAGGGTTGAACACTGAAGCTTTCTTT. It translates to CASSYRTGLNTEAFF.

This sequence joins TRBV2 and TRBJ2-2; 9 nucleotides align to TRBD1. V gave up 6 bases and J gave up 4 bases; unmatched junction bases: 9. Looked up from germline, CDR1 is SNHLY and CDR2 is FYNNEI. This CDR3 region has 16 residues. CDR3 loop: CASSARTGVGTGELFF. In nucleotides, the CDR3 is TGTGCCAGCAGCGCTAGGACAGGGGTAGGCACCGGGGAGCTGTTTTTT. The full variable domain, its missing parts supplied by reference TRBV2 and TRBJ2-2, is EPEVTQTPSHQVTQMGQEVILRCVPISNHLYFYWYRQILGQKVEFLVSFYNNEISEKSEIFDDQFSVERPDGSNFTLKIRSTKLEDSAMYFCASSARTGVGTGELFFGEGSRLTVL.

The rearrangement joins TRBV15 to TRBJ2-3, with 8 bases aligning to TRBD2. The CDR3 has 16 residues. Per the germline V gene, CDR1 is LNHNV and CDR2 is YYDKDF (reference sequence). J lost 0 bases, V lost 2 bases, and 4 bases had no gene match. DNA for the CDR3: TGTGCCACCAGCAGATCTATAGCGGGGAGCACAGATACGCAGTATTTT. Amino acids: CATSRSIAGSTDTQYF.

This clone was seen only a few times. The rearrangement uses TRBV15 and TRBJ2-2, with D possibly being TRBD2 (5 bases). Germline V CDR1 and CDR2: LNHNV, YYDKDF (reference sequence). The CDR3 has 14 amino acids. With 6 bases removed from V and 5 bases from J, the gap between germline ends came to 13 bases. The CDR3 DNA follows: TGTGCCACCAGTCAGCCTCGACTAACCGGGGAGCTGTTTTTT. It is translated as CATSQPRLTGELFF.